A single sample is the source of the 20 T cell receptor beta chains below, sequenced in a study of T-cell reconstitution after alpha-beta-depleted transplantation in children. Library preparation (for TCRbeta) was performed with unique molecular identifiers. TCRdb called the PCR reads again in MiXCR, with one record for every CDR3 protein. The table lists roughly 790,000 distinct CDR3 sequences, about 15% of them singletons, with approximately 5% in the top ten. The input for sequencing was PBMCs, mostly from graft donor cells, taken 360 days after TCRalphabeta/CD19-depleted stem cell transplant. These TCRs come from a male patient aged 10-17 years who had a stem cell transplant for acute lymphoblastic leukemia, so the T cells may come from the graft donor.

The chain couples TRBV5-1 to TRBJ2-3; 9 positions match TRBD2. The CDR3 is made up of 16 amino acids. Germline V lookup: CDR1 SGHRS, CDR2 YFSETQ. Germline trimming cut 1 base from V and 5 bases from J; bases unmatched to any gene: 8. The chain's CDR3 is CASSLLIAGAKDTQYF. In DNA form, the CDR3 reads TGCGCCAGCAGCTTGTTAATAGCGGGAGCAAAAGATACGCAGTATTTT.

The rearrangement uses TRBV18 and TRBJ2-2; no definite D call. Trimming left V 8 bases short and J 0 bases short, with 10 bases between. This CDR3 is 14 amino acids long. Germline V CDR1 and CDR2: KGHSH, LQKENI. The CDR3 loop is CASLGRTNTGELFF. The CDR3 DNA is TGTGCCAGCCTTGGACGGACGAACACCGGGGAGCTGTTTTTT.

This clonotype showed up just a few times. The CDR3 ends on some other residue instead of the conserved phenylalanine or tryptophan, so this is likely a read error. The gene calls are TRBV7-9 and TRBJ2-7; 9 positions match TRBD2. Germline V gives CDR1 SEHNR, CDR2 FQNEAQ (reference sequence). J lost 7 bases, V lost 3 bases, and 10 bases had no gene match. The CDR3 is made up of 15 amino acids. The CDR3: CASSFLTSGVFEQYS. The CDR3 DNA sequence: TGTGCCAGCAGCTTCTTGACTAGCGGAGTCTTTGAGCAGTACTCC.

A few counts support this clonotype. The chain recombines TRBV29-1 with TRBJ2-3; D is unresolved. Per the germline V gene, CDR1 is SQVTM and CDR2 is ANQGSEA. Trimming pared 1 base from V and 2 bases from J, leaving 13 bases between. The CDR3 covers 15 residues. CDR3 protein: CSVEVEGRATDTQYF. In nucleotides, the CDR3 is TGCAGCGTTGAAGTGGAAGGACGGGCCACAGATACGCAGTATTTT.

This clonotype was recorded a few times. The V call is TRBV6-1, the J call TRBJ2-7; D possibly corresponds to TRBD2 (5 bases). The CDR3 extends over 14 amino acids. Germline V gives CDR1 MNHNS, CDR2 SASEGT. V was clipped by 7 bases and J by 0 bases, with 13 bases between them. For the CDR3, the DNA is TGTGCCAGCACGGTAGGGAGAGGCTCCTACGAGCAGTACTTC. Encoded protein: CASTVGRGSYEQYF.

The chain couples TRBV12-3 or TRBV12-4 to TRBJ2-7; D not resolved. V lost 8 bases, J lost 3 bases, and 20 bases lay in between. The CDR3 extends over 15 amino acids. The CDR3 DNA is TGTGCCAGCCAAATAGCCCCACTCCTGTTCTACGAGCAGTACTTC. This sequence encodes CASQIAPLLFYEQYF.

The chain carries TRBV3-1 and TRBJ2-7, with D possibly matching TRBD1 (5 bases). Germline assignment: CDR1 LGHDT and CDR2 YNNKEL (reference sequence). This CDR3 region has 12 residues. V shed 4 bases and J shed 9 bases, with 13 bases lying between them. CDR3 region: CASSPTGAGQYF. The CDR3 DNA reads TGTGCCAGCAGCCCCACTGGGGCTGGGCAGTACTTC.

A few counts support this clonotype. The CDR3 DNA reads as TGCAGCGTTGAACCGACTAGCTCAAAGACCCAGTACTTC. Protein product: CSVEPTSSKTQYF. The chain carries TRBV29-1 and TRBJ2-5; 7 positions agree with TRBD2. V lost 2 bases to trimming and J lost 6 bases; unmatched junction nucleotides: 6. CDR1 SQVTM and CDR2 ANQGSEA come from the germline V gene. The CDR3 is 13 amino acids.

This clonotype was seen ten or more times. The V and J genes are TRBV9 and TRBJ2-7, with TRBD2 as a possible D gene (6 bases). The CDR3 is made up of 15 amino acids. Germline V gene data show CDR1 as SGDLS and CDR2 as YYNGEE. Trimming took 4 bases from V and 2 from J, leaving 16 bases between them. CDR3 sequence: CASSPLRRGTYEQYF. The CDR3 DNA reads TGTGCCAGCAGCCCCCTCAGGAGGGGCACCTACGAGCAGTACTTC.

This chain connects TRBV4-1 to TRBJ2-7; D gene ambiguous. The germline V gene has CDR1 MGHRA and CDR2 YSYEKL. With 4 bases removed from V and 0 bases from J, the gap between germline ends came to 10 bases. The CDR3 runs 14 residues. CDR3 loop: CASSPRLTSYEQYF. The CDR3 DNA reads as TGCGCCAGCAGCCCGCGGCTAACCTCCTACGAGCAGTACTTC.

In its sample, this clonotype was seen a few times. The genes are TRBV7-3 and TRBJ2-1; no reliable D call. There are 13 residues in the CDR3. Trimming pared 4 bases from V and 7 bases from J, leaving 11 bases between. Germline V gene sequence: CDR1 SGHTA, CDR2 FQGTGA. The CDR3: CASSSPTRNEQFF. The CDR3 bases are TGTGCCAGCAGCTCTCCGACGCGAAATGAGCAGTTCTTC.

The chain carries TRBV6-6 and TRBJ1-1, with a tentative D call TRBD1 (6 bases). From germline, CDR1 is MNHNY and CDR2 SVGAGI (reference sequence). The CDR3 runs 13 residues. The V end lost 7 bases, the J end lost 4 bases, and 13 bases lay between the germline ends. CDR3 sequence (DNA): TGTGCCAGCACCTTTTACAGGGCCACTGAAGCTTTCTTT. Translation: CASTFYRATEAFF.

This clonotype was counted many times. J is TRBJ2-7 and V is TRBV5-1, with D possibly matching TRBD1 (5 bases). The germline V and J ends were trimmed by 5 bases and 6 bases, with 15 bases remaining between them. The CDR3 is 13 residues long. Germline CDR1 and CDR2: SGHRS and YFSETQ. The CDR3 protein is CASRPRPGLEQYF. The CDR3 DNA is TGCGCCAGCAGACCTCGTCCAGGGCTCGAGCAGTACTTC. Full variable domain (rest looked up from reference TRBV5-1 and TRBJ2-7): KAGVTQTPRYLIKTRGQQVTLSCSPISGHRSVSWYQQTPGQGLQFLFEYFSETQRNKGNFPGRFSGRQFSNSRSEMNVSTLELGDSALYLCASRPRPGLEQYFGPGTRLTVT.

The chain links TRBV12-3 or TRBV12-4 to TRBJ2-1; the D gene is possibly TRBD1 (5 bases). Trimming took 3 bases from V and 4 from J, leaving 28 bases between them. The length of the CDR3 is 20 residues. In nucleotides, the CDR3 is TGTGCCAGCAGTTTGGGTGCTAAACGATCAGGGTATGTCCTGTACAATGAGCAGTTCTTC. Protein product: CASSLGAKRSGYVLYNEQFF.

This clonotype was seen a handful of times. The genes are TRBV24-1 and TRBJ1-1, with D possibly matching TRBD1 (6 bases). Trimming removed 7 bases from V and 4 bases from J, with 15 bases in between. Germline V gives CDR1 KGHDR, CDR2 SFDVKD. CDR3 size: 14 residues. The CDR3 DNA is TGTGCCACCAGCGCGGAGGGGGACCTCACTGAAGCTTTCTTT. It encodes CATSAEGDLTEAFF.

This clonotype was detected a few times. CDR3: CASSGGQGAIHEQYF. In nucleotides, the CDR3 is TGCGCCAGCAGTGGTGGACAGGGGGCGATTCACGAGCAGTACTTC. The chain links TRBV10-2 to TRBJ2-7; 11 bases align to TRBD1. CDR1 is WSHSY and CDR2 is SAAADI in the germline V gene. The length of the CDR3 is 15 residues. V trimming: 4 bases; J trimming: 5 bases; junction bases outside the gene matches: 7.

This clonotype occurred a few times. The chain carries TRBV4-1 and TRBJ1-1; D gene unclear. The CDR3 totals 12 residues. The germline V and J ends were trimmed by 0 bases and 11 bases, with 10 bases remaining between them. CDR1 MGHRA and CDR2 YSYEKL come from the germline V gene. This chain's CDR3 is CASSQDGLAAFF. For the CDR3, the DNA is TGCGCCAGCAGCCAAGATGGTTTGGCGGCTTTCTTT.

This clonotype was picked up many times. The CDR3 nucleotides are TGTGCCAGCAGCCAAACCGGGACAGTCTCCTACGAGCAGTACTTC. It yields the protein CASSQTGTVSYEQYF. The chain employs TRBV7-2 and TRBJ2-7, with 7 bases identical to TRBD1. The germline V gene has CDR1 SGHTA and CDR2 FQGNSA. The CDR3 has 15 residues. Trimming removed 5 bases from V and 0 bases from J; junction bases left unmatched: 7.

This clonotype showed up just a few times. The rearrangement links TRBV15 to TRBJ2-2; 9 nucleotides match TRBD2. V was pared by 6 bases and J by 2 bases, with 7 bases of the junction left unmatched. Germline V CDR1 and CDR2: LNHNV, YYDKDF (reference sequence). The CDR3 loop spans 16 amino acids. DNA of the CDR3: TGTGCCACCAGTACCATGGGACTAGCCAACACCGGGGAGCTGTTTTTT. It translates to CATSTMGLANTGELFF.

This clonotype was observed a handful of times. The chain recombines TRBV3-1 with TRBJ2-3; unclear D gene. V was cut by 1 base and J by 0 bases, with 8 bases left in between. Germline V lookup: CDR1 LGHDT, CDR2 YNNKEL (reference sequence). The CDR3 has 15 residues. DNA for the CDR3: TGTGCCAGCAGCCAAGGGTTACACAGCACAGATACGCAGTATTTT. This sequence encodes CASSQGLHSTDTQYF.